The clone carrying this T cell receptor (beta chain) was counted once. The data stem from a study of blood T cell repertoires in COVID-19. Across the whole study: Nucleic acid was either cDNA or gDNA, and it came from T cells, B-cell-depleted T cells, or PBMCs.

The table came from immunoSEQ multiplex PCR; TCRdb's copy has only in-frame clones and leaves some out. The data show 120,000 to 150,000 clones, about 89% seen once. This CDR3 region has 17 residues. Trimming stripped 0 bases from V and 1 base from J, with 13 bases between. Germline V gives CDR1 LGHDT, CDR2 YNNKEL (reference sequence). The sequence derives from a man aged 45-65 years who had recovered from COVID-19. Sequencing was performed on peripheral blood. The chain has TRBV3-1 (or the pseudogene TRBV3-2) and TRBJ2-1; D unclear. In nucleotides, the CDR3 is TGTGCCAGCAGCCAAGAGGCCGCCTTCGGGTCCTACAATGAGCAGTTCTTC. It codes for CASSQEAAFGSYNEQFF.